Below are 23 T cell receptor beta chains sequenced from a single sample in a study of T cell repertoires in cytomegalovirus infection. TCRdb reprocessed the reads with MiXCR, giving one entry per CDR3 protein. The table has about 47,000 distinct CDR3 sequences, about a fifth seen once. Antigen specificity for these receptors is unknown. The sequences come from CD8+ T cells from cultured PBMCs, collected from culture after CMV antigen stimulation. These receptors were collected from a human donor in good health (CMV status not recorded). Some clones in this sample may be carry-over from other donors' samples.

V gene TRBV12-3 or TRBV12-4 combines with J gene TRBJ1-4; D is uncertain. Between the trimmed V and J ends, which lost 5 bases and 7 bases, there was a span of 14 bases. The CDR3 covers 14 residues. In DNA, the CDR3 is TGTGCCAGCAGTCCCAGTGAAAAAACTGAAAAACTGTTTTTT. Its protein product is CASSPSEKTEKLFF.

In its sample, this clonotype was seen once. This chain connects TRBV4-3 to TRBJ1-2; 8 bases match TRBD1. The CDR3 runs to 15 residues. V dropped 4 bases and J dropped 4; count of bases not matched to a gene: 8. Germline CDR1 is LGHNA and CDR2 is YSLEER. The CDR3 bases are TGCGCCAGCAGCCCCTCCAGGGGGCCAGGCTATGGCTACACCTTC. Translated: CASSPSRGPGYGYTF.

The chain uses TRBV11-2 and TRBJ1-4, with D perhaps matching TRBD1 (5 bases). Germline loops: CDR1 SGHAT, CDR2 FQNNGV. The V end was cut by 3 bases, the J end by 2 bases, with 7 bases between. The CDR3 is made up of 14 amino acids. This chain's CDR3 is CASSFGGTNEKLFF. DNA of the CDR3: TGTGCCAGCAGCTTCGGGGGTACTAATGAAAAACTGTTTTTT.

For the CDR3, the DNA is TGTGCCAGCAGCCCGGGACAGGAACCAGAGACCCAGTACTTC. Translating gives CASSPGQEPETQYF. V usage is TRBV7-6 and J usage is TRBJ2-5, with 8 positions matching TRBD1. Germline CDR1 reads SGHVS; CDR2 reads FNYEAQ. Trimming at V came to 5 bases and at J to 4 bases, leaving 6 bases not matched to a gene. This CDR3 has 14 residues.

Ten or more counts support this clonotype. The chain couples TRBV11-2 to TRBJ2-3; TRBD1 matches 9 bases. CDR1 is SGHAT, CDR2 FQNNGV, per germline. The CDR3 is 16 residues long. The V segment lost 1 base and the J segment 2 bases; nucleotides outside the gene matches: 4. CDR3 in DNA: TGTGCCAGCAGCTTAGTGGGACAGGGCCTCACAGATACGCAGTATTTT. It encodes CASSLVGQGLTDTQYF.

In its sample, this clonotype was seen many times. The rearrangement uses TRBV27 and TRBJ2-1; TRBD1 aligns across 7 bases. The CDR3 totals 17 residues. Per the germline V gene, CDR1 is MNHEY and CDR2 is SMNVEV (reference sequence). Germline trimming cut 6 bases from V and 2 bases from J; bases unmatched to any gene: 13. The CDR3 here is CASSSSLTGAPYNEQFF. CDR3 nucleotides: TGTGCCAGCAGCTCATCGTTAACAGGGGCCCCCTACAATGAGCAGTTCTTC.

As regards this clonotype: A much bigger clone sits one base away, suggesting this may be a read error. The gene calls are TRBV7-2 and TRBJ2-3, with a tentative D call TRBD1 (7 bases). The CDR3 spans 14 residues. Germline CDR1 reads SGHTA; CDR2 reads FQGNSA. The CDR3 spells CASSLGGGTETQYF. Here the CDR3 DNA reads TGTGCCAGCAGCTTAGGAGGGGGGACAGAAACGCAGTATTTT. The full variable domain, its missing parts supplied by reference TRBV7-2 and TRBJ2-3, is GAGVSQSPSNKVTEKGKDVELRCDPISGHTALYWYRQSLGQGLEFLIYFQGNSAPDKSGLPSDRFSAERTGGSVSTLTIQRTQQEDSAVYLCASSLGGGTETQYFGPGTRLTVL.

This clonotype occurred a few times. The rearrangement links TRBV5-8 to TRBJ2-5, with 14 bases lining up with TRBD2. With 4 bases clipped from V and 7 bases from J, the junction kept 9 bases outside the gene matches. This CDR3 spans 16 amino acids. Germline-derived CDR1 and CDR2 are SGHTS and YDEGEE. The CDR3 reads CASSPLTSGGARTQYF. Here the CDR3 DNA reads TGTGCCAGCAGCCCTCTGACTAGCGGGGGGGCCCGGACCCAGTACTTC.

The chain uses TRBV20-1 and TRBJ1-5; TRBD1 aligns across 8 bases. The CDR3 runs 14 residues. The germline V gene encodes CDR1 DFQATT and CDR2 SNEGSKA (reference sequence). J lost 1 base, V lost 7 bases, and 6 bases had no gene match. The CDR3 reads CSVRQGRSNQPQHF. CDR3 coding DNA: TGCAGTGTACGACAGGGGAGAAGCAATCAGCCCCAGCATTTT.

There are many counts of this clonotype. The chain combines TRBV19 with TRBJ2-3; TRBD1 or TRBD2 may be the D gene (5 bases each). Trimming left V 3 bases short and J 0 bases short, with 10 bases between. Per germline, CDR1 LNHDA and CDR2 SQIVND (reference sequence). The length of the CDR3 is 15 residues. DNA of the CDR3: TGTGCCAGTAGTATGGGGACCACTAGCACAGATACGCAGTATTTT. Its translation is CASSMGTTSTDTQYF.

The rearrangement links TRBV5-4 to TRBJ1-1; perhaps TRBD1 as D (5 bases). The CDR3 has 15 amino acids. V was pared by 10 bases and J by 3 bases, with 22 bases between. Germline V gene lookup returns CDR1 SGHNT and CDR2 YYREEE (reference sequence). Here the CDR3 reads CAAAHLGGMYTEAFF. The CDR3 bases are TGTGCCGCAGCCCACCTGGGGGGGATGTACACTGAAGCTTTCTTT.

The chain recombines TRBV5-5 with TRBJ2-7; the D gene is possibly TRBD2 (5 bases). V lost 1 base and J 2 bases, leaving 10 bases between the germline ends. The CDR3 runs 14 residues. CDR1 and CDR2 from the germline V gene are SGHKS and YYEKEE (reference sequence). Here the CDR3 reads CASSLSRGAYEQYF. CDR3 nucleotides: TGTGCCAGCAGCTTGAGCCGGGGAGCCTACGAGCAGTACTTC.

This clonotype was detected ten times or more. The chain combines TRBV4-1 with TRBJ1-1; unclear D gene. Germline CDR1 reads MGHRA; CDR2 reads YSYEKL. The CDR3 contains 15 residues. Trimming cost V 2 bases and J 0 bases, with 10 bases left between them. The CDR3 reads CASSQTPRLNTEAFF. The CDR3, as DNA: TGCGCCAGCAGCCAAACACCTCGGTTGAACACTGAAGCTTTCTTT.

CDR3 region: CASSSRPGSSGRINEQYF. DNA of the CDR3: TGTGCCAGCAGCTCCCGACCGGGGTCCAGCGGGAGAATCAACGAGCAGTACTTC. V gene TRBV3-1 combines with J gene TRBJ2-7; TRBD2 matches at 8 bases. The CDR3 length is 18 residues. The germline V gene has CDR1 LGHDT and CDR2 YNNKEL (reference sequence). J was trimmed by 5 bases and V by 5 bases; bases with no gene match: 20.

The chain carries TRBV19 and TRBJ1-3; D perhaps matches TRBD1 (6 bases). The CDR3 covers 14 residues. The germline V gene has CDR1 LNHDA and CDR2 SQIVND (reference sequence). The V and J ends lost 2 bases and 2 bases respectively, with 7 bases between them. The CDR3 DNA follows: TGTGCCAGTAGTATAAGGACAGCTGGAAACACCATATATTTT. It encodes CASSIRTAGNTIYF.

There are a few counts of this clonotype. This sequence joins TRBV4-2 and TRBJ2-7; 13 bases line up with TRBD2. V dropped 5 bases and J dropped 12; count of bases not matched to a gene: 7. The CDR3 contains 13 residues. CDR1 is LGHNA and CDR2 is YNFKEQ in the germline V gene. CDR3 coding DNA: TGTGCCAGCAGCGAGGGACTAGCGGGGTTCGGGTACTTC. It codes for CASSEGLAGFGYF.

The V and J genes are TRBV27 and TRBJ2-7, with TRBD2 matching over 12 bases. CDR1 is MNHEY, CDR2 SMNVEV, per germline (reference sequence). V gave up 7 bases and J gave up 5 bases; unmatched junction bases: 9. This CDR3 contains 15 residues. The CDR3 protein is CASNKGLAGSHEQYF. CDR3 in DNA: TGTGCCAGCAACAAAGGACTAGCGGGATCTCACGAGCAGTACTTC.

The V call is TRBV6-4, the J call TRBJ2-3; the D gene is possibly TRBD2 (6 bases). V shed 3 bases and J shed 0 bases, with 13 bases lying between them. Germline V lookup: CDR1 MRHNA, CDR2 SNTAGT. The CDR3 extends over 16 amino acids. CDR3 bases: TGTGCCAGCAGTGAGCGCGGGGCATCTAGCACAGATACGCAGTATTTT. It specifies CASSERGASSTDTQYF.

The V gene is TRBV7-9, the J gene TRBJ2-5, with 7 bases fitting TRBD1. Losses at the gene ends were 1 base for V and 4 bases for J; bases not matched to a gene: 3. The V gene's germline CDR1 is SEHNR and CDR2 FQNEAQ (reference sequence). The length of the CDR3 is 14 residues. CDR3 sequence: CASSLVSGGETQYF. For the CDR3, the DNA is TGTGCCAGCAGCTTAGTATCAGGGGGAGAGACCCAGTACTTC.

The gene calls are TRBV20-1 and TRBJ2-1, with a tentative D call TRBD1 (6 bases). In germline, CDR1 is DFQATT, CDR2 SNEGSKA (reference sequence). Trimming removed 6 bases at V and 0 bases at J, with 12 bases between. This CDR3 comprises 14 residues. The CDR3 is CSATGWGSYNEQFF. CDR3 sequence (DNA): TGCAGTGCAACAGGGTGGGGCTCCTACAATGAGCAGTTCTTC.

This clonotype appeared many times. The CDR3 is CASSYRTSGPRSYEQYF. CDR3 bases: TGTGCCAGCAGTTACCGGACTAGCGGCCCCCGGTCCTACGAGCAGTACTTC. V is TRBV6-6 and J is TRBJ2-7, with 10 bases lining up with TRBD2. V gave up 2 bases and J gave up 1 base; unmatched junction bases: 8. The CDR3 extends over 17 amino acids. CDR1 and CDR2 from the germline V gene are MNHNY and SVGAGI (reference sequence).

The J gene is TRBJ2-7, the V gene TRBV6-2 or TRBV6-3; TRBD1 agrees at 8 bases. Looked up from germline, CDR1 is MNHEY and CDR2 is SVGEGT. Unmatched junction bases numbered 10, after V lost 6 bases and J lost 6 bases. The CDR3 is 14 residues long. In DNA form, the CDR3 reads TGTGCCAGCAGGGTGGCCAGGGGGCCAGGCGAGCAGTACTTC. Protein product: CASRVARGPGEQYF.

This clonotype was counted between two and nine times. The chain combines TRBV28 with TRBJ2-7, with D uncertain. The ends were cut back, 3 bases at V and 4 bases at J, with 10 bases in the middle. CDR3 length: 13 residues. The germline V gene encodes CDR1 MDHEN and CDR2 SYDVKM. CDR3: CASSLVNYYEQYF. The CDR3 nucleotides are TGTGCCAGCAGTTTGGTTAATTATTACGAGCAGTACTTC.